The entry below gives a single T cell receptor beta chain sequence along with its context. This specimen belongs to a study of blood T cell repertoires in COVID-19. Study information: T cells, B-cell-depleted T cells, or PBMCs supplied cDNA or gDNA.

TCRdb's copy holds only in-frame clones and misses some; the assay was immunoSEQ multiplex PCR. The sample has hundreds of thousands of clones, about 89% seen once. The CDR3 extends over 16 amino acids. Germline values: CDR1 SGDLS, CDR2 YYNGEE. V dropped 8 bases and J dropped 5 bases, with 22 bases sitting between them. The sample comprised PBMCs or T cells enriched from blood (not recorded which). This clonotype was sampled from a middle-aged woman who had recovered from COVID-19. This chain connects TRBV9 to TRBJ2-2; D is perhaps TRBD1 (7 bases). The CDR3 region is CASTRTGGQITGELFF. The CDR3 DNA reads TGTGCCAGTACCCGAACCGGGGGACAGATAACCGGGGAGCTGTTTTTT.